The 25 T cell receptor beta chains presented below share a single source sample, sequenced in a study of CD8 T cells in ankylosing spondylitis. TCRdb fed the 5' RACE reads into MiXCR, producing one record per CDR3 protein. The sample yields under 300,000 distinct CDR3 sequences, around 11% seen once. The sequenced sample consisted of blood, either unsorted or a sorted T cell fraction (not recorded which). The receptors come from a male donor with ankylosing spondylitis or in good health (not recorded which).

About this clonotype: Germline is not matched at one junction end, which may reflect a read error. The J gene is TRBJ2-3, the V gene TRBV6-6; TRBD2 aligns across 15 bases. Germline-derived CDR1 and CDR2 are MNHNY and SVGAGI (reference sequence). This CDR3 comprises 16 residues. CDR3 sequence (DNA): TGTGCCAGCAGTTCCGGGACTAGCGGGGGGTTCCCCTTTGCCATCTTT. This sequence encodes CASSSGTSGGFPFAIF.

At least ten counts were recorded for this clonotype. This chain joins TRBV25-1 and TRBJ2-3, with 12 bases that match TRBD2. The CDR3 consists of 17 residues. Germline-derived CDR1 and CDR2 are MGHDK and SYGVNS. V dropped 2 bases and J dropped 3; count of bases not matched to a gene: 6. In DNA, the CDR3 is TGTGCCAGCAGTGAAAAATCTAGCGGGAGGGAAACAGATACGCAGTATTTT. Translating gives CASSEKSSGRETDTQYF. Combining the CDR3 with reference TRBV25-1 and TRBJ2-3 gives the whole variable domain EADIYQTPRYLVIGTGKKITLECSQTMGHDKMYWYQQDPGMELHLIHYSYGVNSTEKGDLSSESTVSRIRTEHFPLTLESARPSHTSQYLCASSEKSSGRETDTQYFGPGTRLTVL.

The table lists this clonotype with a few counts. V and J are TRBV20-1 and TRBJ1-4; 10 nucleotides match TRBD1. The ends lost 0 bases at V and 0 bases at J; junction bases unmatched: 16. The germline gives CDR1 DFQATT, CDR2 SNEGSKA (reference sequence). The CDR3 has 21 residues. CDR3 sequence (DNA): TGCAGTGCTAGAGACGCGAGCCGGGACAGGGGTTTCCCCTCAACTAATGAAAAACTGTTTTTT. This codes for CSARDASRDRGFPSTNEKLFF.

This clonotype was seen repeatedly, ten times or more. The chain couples TRBV6-5 to TRBJ2-1; TRBD1 might be the D (5 bases). Per the germline V gene, CDR1 is MNHEY and CDR2 is SVGAGI. The length of the CDR3 is 11 residues. Trimming pared 11 bases from V and 9 bases from J, leaving 14 bases between. The chain's CDR3 is CAACQGGEQFF. Here the CDR3 DNA reads TGTGCCGCCTGCCAGGGTGGTGAGCAGTTCTTC.

This clonotype was picked up a small number of times. The V call is TRBV20-1, the J call TRBJ2-1, with D uncertain. Trimming cost V 0 bases and J 8 bases, with 8 bases left between them. Looked up from germline, CDR1 is DFQATT and CDR2 is SNEGSKA (reference sequence). The CDR3 spans 12 residues. In DNA, the CDR3 is TGCAGTGCTAGAGACTGGAGAGATGAGCAGTTCTTC. As protein: CSARDWRDEQFF.

The CDR3 DNA reads as TGTGCCAGCAGCCGTACGCTCTCGGGGTCCTACGAGCAGTACTTC. Protein product: CASSRTLSGSYEQYF. V gene TRBV5-5 combines with J gene TRBJ2-7, with D perhaps matching TRBD2 (5 bases). The V gene's germline CDR1 is SGHKS and CDR2 YYEKEE (reference sequence). This CDR3 comprises 15 residues. V gave up 4 bases and J gave up 1 base, with 15 bases separating them.

This clonotype has a handful of counts. The chain joins TRBV10-3 to TRBJ2-3; the match to TRBD2 covers 10 bases. The V gene end was trimmed by 3 bases and the J gene end by 10 bases; junction bases not matched to a gene: 7. The germline V gene has CDR1 ENHRY and CDR2 SYGVKD. CDR3 length: 14 residues. Here the CDR3 reads CAISESLAGASQYF. The CDR3 bases are TGTGCCATCAGTGAATCCCTAGCGGGAGCTTCGCAGTATTTT.

In its sample, this clonotype was seen many times. The CDR3 is CASRRSSGGELFF. The CDR3 DNA reads as TGCGCCAGCAGAAGGAGTTCAGGCGGGGAGCTGTTTTTT. The chain combines TRBV5-1 with TRBJ2-2; D is ambiguous. CDR1 is SGHRS, CDR2 YFSETQ, per germline. CDR3 length equals 13 residues. V was trimmed by 5 bases and J by 7 bases, leaving 12 bases between them.

J is TRBJ2-5 and V is TRBV10-3, with 8 bases matching TRBD1. CDR1 ENHRY and CDR2 SYGVKD come from the germline V gene. CDR3 length: 12 amino acids. Germline trimming cut 11 bases from V and 3 bases from J; bases unmatched to any gene: 5. The CDR3 loop reads CAAGQGKETQYF. DNA for the CDR3: TGTGCCGCCGGACAGGGTAAAGAGACCCAGTACTTC.

The chain recombines TRBV7-6 with TRBJ1-2; no clear D gene. Germline V CDR1 and CDR2: SGHVS, FNYEAQ. CDR3 length: 17 amino acids. V was cut by 6 bases and J by 2 bases, with 22 bases left in between. The CDR3 loop reads CASRQRPGEFVNYGYTF. The CDR3 nucleotides read TGTGCCAGCAGACAAAGGCCGGGAGAGTTCGTAAACTATGGCTACACCTTC.

This clonotype was seen many times. The V call is TRBV9, the J call TRBJ1-6; D may be TRBD1 (6 bases). Looked up from germline, CDR1 is SGDLS and CDR2 is YYNGEE. With 4 bases removed from V and 6 bases from J, the gap between germline ends came to 8 bases. The length of the CDR3 is 13 residues. The CDR3 bases are TGTGCCAGCAGCCCGGACAGTAATTCACCCCTCCACTTT. It translates to CASSPDSNSPLHF.

This clonotype was detected ten times or more. This chain links TRBV6-5 with TRBJ1-5; D call uncertain. Trimming stripped 5 bases from V and 5 bases from J, with 13 bases between. The CDR3 runs 14 residues. Germline loops: CDR1 MNHEY, CDR2 SVGAGI. The CDR3 loop is CASSQLDYDQPQHF. The CDR3 coding sequence is TGTGCCAGCAGTCAACTCGACTACGATCAGCCCCAGCATTTT.

This clonotype was counted at least ten times. This chain joins TRBV5-1 and TRBJ1-1; possible D gene TRBD1, 5 bases. This CDR3 region has 13 residues. Germline V gene lookup returns CDR1 SGHRS and CDR2 YFSETQ. V lost 3 bases, J lost 3 bases, and 9 bases lay in between. The CDR3 protein is CASSWDGDTEAFF. CDR3 DNA sequence: TGCGCCAGCAGCTGGGACGGTGACACTGAAGCTTTCTTT.

Many counts were recorded for this clonotype. The chain carries TRBV20-1 and TRBJ2-7; no clear D. The V end was cut by 6 bases, the J end by 0 bases, with 18 bases between. CDR1 is DFQATT and CDR2 is SNEGSKA in the germline V gene (reference sequence). CDR3 length: 15 residues. Here the CDR3 reads CSALPAGSRSYEQYF. The CDR3 nucleotides are TGCAGTGCCCTTCCGGCCGGGTCTCGCTCCTACGAGCAGTACTTC.

This clonotype was recorded at least ten times. This sequence joins TRBV5-1 and TRBJ2-5, with D possibly being TRBD2 (5 bases). Deletions cut 0 bases from V and 7 bases from J, with 13 bases between. The CDR3 covers 14 residues. The V gene's germline CDR1 is SGHRS and CDR2 YFSETQ. CDR3 amino acids: CASSLEAASGTQYF. CDR3 in DNA: TGCGCCAGCAGCTTGGAGGCGGCAAGCGGGACCCAGTACTTC.

This clonotype occurred a few times. The rearrangement uses TRBV7-9 and TRBJ2-2; TRBD1 agrees at 10 bases. After removal of 8 bases from V and 4 bases from J, the junction contained 7 bases not matched to a gene. In germline, CDR1 is SEHNR, CDR2 FQNEAQ (reference sequence). The CDR3 loop spans 15 amino acids. CDR3 region: CASSGQGVGTGELFF. CDR3 in DNA: TGTGCCAGCTCCGGACAGGGGGTTGGCACCGGGGAGCTGTTTTTT.

This clonotype showed up many times. This sequence joins TRBV28 and TRBJ2-1, with 10 bases lining up with TRBD2. The V and J ends lost 2 bases and 6 bases, in that order; junction bases with no gene match: 4. The V gene's germline CDR1 is MDHEN and CDR2 SYDVKM. The CDR3 is made up of 15 amino acids. The CDR3 region is CASSLASGSRNEQFF. The DNA of the CDR3 is TGTGCCAGCAGTTTAGCTAGCGGGAGTCGCAATGAGCAGTTCTTC.

This clonotype was seen repeatedly, ten times or more. J is TRBJ2-1 and V is TRBV6-4; D is perhaps TRBD1 (6 bases). V lost 7 bases to trimming and J lost 3 bases, with 25 bases between them. Germline V CDR1 and CDR2: MRHNA, SNTAGT. The CDR3 is made up of 18 amino acids. The CDR3 reads CASTPHQSGTKLYNEQFF. As DNA, the CDR3 is TGTGCCAGCACCCCTCATCAGTCGGGGACAAAGCTCTACAATGAGCAGTTCTTC.

This clonotype was seen repeatedly, ten times or more. The chain is built from TRBV6-4 and TRBJ1-2; no clear D gene. This CDR3 comprises 16 residues. The germline V gene encodes CDR1 MRHNA and CDR2 SNTAGT. The ends were cut back, 0 bases at V and 3 bases at J, with 14 bases in the middle. The CDR3 reads CASSDSWQKSYYGYTF. The DNA of the CDR3 is TGTGCCAGCAGTGACTCGTGGCAGAAAAGCTACTATGGCTACACCTTC.

V is TRBV18 and J is TRBJ2-7, with 7 bases fitting TRBD1. With 4 bases clipped from V and 2 bases from J, the junction kept 5 bases outside the gene matches. The CDR3 totals 14 residues. Germline V gives CDR1 KGHSH, CDR2 LQKENI. The CDR3 loop reads CASSRAQGAYEQYF. The CDR3 bases are TGTGCCAGCTCACGGGCTCAGGGGGCCTACGAGCAGTACTTC.

This clonotype was picked up many times. The chain combines TRBV9 with TRBJ2-5; D remains ambiguous. This CDR3 is 14 amino acids long. Looked up from germline, CDR1 is SGDLS and CDR2 is YYNGEE. V was shortened by 0 bases and J by 1 base, with 7 bases between the two germline ends. CDR3 bases: TGTGCCAGCAGCGTAGCCGGATTCCAAGAGACCCAGTACTTC. This sequence encodes CASSVAGFQETQYF.

The sample holds a few counts of this clonotype. The chain is built from TRBV28 and TRBJ2-3; TRBD2 matches 7 bases. There are 17 residues in the CDR3. V lost 2 bases to trimming and J lost 5 bases; unmatched junction nucleotides: 13. Germline CDR1 and CDR2: MDHEN and SYDVKM. The CDR3 nucleotides are TGTGCCAGCAGTTTAACCTTGGGGGAGGGCCAAGGAGATACGCAGTATTTT. It is translated as CASSLTLGEGQGDTQYF.

This chain joins TRBV12-3 or TRBV12-4 and TRBJ2-3; D might be TRBD2 (6 bases). The CDR3 is 16 amino acids. V lost 5 bases and J 0 bases, leaving 15 bases between the germline ends. For the CDR3, the DNA is TGTGCCAGCAGTCCCCGACCTCGGGGGAGCACAGATACGCAGTATTTT. It yields the protein CASSPRPRGSTDTQYF.

This clonotype was seen ten or more times. This chain connects TRBV7-2 to TRBJ2-1; 8 bases fit TRBD2. CDR1 is SGHTA and CDR2 is FQGNSA in the germline V gene. The CDR3 is 16 amino acids. The V and J ends lost 2 bases and 4 bases, in that order; junction bases with no gene match: 7. The DNA of the CDR3 is TGTGCCAGCAGCTTAACGGGTAGCGGGAAATACAATGAGCAGTTCTTC. This encodes CASSLTGSGKYNEQFF.

The chain's CDR3 is CASSFRVFNQPQHF. CDR3 nucleotide sequence: TGTGCCAGCAGTTTCAGGGTATTCAATCAGCCCCAGCATTTT. J is TRBJ1-5 and V is TRBV28; D perhaps matches TRBD1 (5 bases). CDR1 is MDHEN, CDR2 SYDVKM, per germline. V lost 3 bases to trimming and J lost 3 bases, with 9 bases between them. The CDR3 runs to 14 residues.